The next 8 T cell receptor beta chains were all read from a single sample in a study of long-term antiretroviral therapy in people with HIV. With survey level as its setting, the immunoSEQ assay was v3.0. The protocol was immunoSEQ multiplex PCR, while the TCRdb copy is restricted to in-frame clones and leaves out a portion. The sample contains roughly 28,000 clones, nearly 95% of which appear only once. This specimen was unsorted PBMCs, taken 6 to 6.5 years after starting antiretroviral therapy. These receptors were obtained from a young man with HIV.

This chain uses TRBV5-1 with TRBJ1-4, with 7 bases aligning to TRBD1. Germline V gene data show CDR1 as SGHRS and CDR2 as YFSETQ. The CDR3 length is 16 residues. V dropped 0 bases and J dropped 10; count of bases not matched to a gene: 12. In DNA, the CDR3 is TGCGCCAGCAGCTTGGGAGGGGGCATGGAGGAGGGAAAACTGTTTTTT. Translated: CASSLGGGMEEGKLFF.

This chain links TRBV5-1 with TRBJ2-5, with TRBD2 matching 14 bases. CDR1 and CDR2 (germline): SGHRS, YFSETQ. The length of the CDR3 is 16 residues. The junction had 4 bases not matched to a gene; V was cut back by 2 bases and J by 4 bases. The CDR3 here is CASSFKTSGGGETQYF. The CDR3, as DNA: TGCGCCAGCAGCTTTAAGACTAGCGGGGGGGGAGAGACCCAGTACTTC.

This clone was recorded once. The junction differs from germline at one of its ends, possibly a read error. This rearrangement joins TRBV4-3 to TRBJ1-1; 7 bases are a match to TRBD1. CDR1 is LGHNA, CDR2 YSLEER, per germline. This CDR3 contains 14 residues. The CDR3 nucleotides read TGCGCCAGCTCTCCGGGACAGCTTCCAGCAGACATGCTCTTT. Translating gives CASSPGQLPADMLF.

The gene calls are TRBV30 and TRBJ2-7, with TRBD2 matching 7 bases. The CDR3 runs 14 residues. Looked up from germline, CDR1 is GTSNPN and CDR2 is SVGIG (reference sequence). J gave up 0 bases and V 0 bases, and 2 bases lay outside the gene matches. CDR3 sequence: CAWSVAGFSYEQYF. The CDR3, as DNA: TGTGCCTGGAGTGTAGCGGGGTTCTCCTACGAGCAGTACTTC.

This clone has a handful of counts. The CDR3 DNA reads as TGTGCCAGCAGCTTACAGGGGGAACAGCCCCAGCATTTT. This gives the protein CASSLQGEQPQHF. This sequence joins TRBV5-6 and TRBJ1-5, with 8 bases fitting TRBD1. Germline CDR1 SGHDT, CDR2 YYEEEE. The CDR3 contains 13 residues. V lost 2 bases, J lost 7 bases, and 2 bases stayed unmatched.

The genes are TRBV27 and TRBJ2-3; TRBD2 agrees at 8 bases. The V and J ends lost 2 bases and 6 bases, in that order; junction bases with no gene match: 4. Germline loops: CDR1 MNHEY, CDR2 SMNVEV (reference sequence). The CDR3 has 14 residues. CDR3 amino acids: CASSLAGGTDTQYF. The CDR3 DNA is TGTGCCAGCAGTTTAGCGGGAGGTACGGATACGCAGTATTTT.

CDR3 coding DNA: TGCAGCGTCAAGACAGGGCCGGGAAACACCATATATTTT. This codes for CSVKTGPGNTIYF. V gene TRBV29-1 combines with J gene TRBJ1-3; 7 positions agree with TRBD1. This CDR3 is 13 amino acids long. The ends lost 6 bases at V and 4 bases at J; junction bases unmatched: 6. CDR1 and CDR2 (germline): SQVTM, ANQGSEA.

V is TRBV19 and J is TRBJ2-7; D possibly corresponds to TRBD1 (6 bases). Trimming cost V 5 bases and J 2 bases, with 16 bases left between them. CDR1 and CDR2 (germline): LNHDA, SQIVND (reference sequence). This CDR3 has 15 residues. The CDR3 loop reads CASSLRPGTTYEQYF. In nucleotides, the CDR3 is TGTGCCAGTAGTCTTCGTCCCGGGACAACCTACGAGCAGTACTTC.